These T cell receptor beta chains were read from a single sample in a study of intratumoral heterogeneity in liver cancer. TCRdb keeps only in-frame clones here, not all; method: immunoSEQ multiplex PCR. This sample has over 20,000 clones, with over 60% found just once. The specimen comprised tumor-adjacent normal tissue, sampled before any cancer treatment. The receptors were sampled from a woman aged 70 to 79 with hepatocellular carcinoma. Each CDR3 is given with its conserved first and last residue. Each record gives: clone size, V gene, CDR3 protein. Not every row has a clone size; where given, it reads once, few, many or a size class.

>NA|TRBV19
CASSRTGKSYEQYF
>NA|TRBV2
CASSEPDTQYF
>NA|TRBV28
CASSLSLGGYTF
>NA|TRBV28
CASGGQHEQYF
>NA|TRBV3-1/TRBV3-2
CASSQGGNAPSGYTF
>NA|TRBV19
CASSIDGGGYEQYF
>few|TRBV7-6
CASSHRGPDTGELFF
>NA|TRBV7-9
CASSHALQGEETQYF
>once|TRBV28
CASTPSGTGFFYEQYF
>few|TRBV6-5
CASSFDRGPYEQYF
>NA|TRBV6-1
CASSEALAGGSSYNEQFF
>NA|TRBV4-1
CASSETGTGGTEAFF
>once|TRBV10-1
CASSEGGSEETQYF
>NA|TRBV29-1
CSVQGSRQRQYF
>NA|TRBV5-1
CASSLEGQVEGQPQHF